These 17 T cell receptor beta chains came from one sample sequenced in a study of T cells in Graves' hyperthyroidism and ophthalmopathy. RNA transcripts yielded amplified TCR beta CDR3 regions. TCR CDR3 regions were first amplified by RT-PCR with HTBI primers. MiXCR, run by TCRdb on the multiplex PCR reads, gives a single entry per CDR3 protein. This repertoire shows about 500,000 distinct CDR3 sequences, over 15% found once; its top ten account for about 17%. Sequenced material: blood. These receptors all come from a woman in her late teens or twenties with Graves' hyperthyroidism.

The CDR3 coding sequence is TGTGCCAGCAGCAACGGACAGATAAATCAGCCCCAGCATTTT. It yields the protein CASSNGQINQPQHF. This chain joins TRBV7-9 and TRBJ1-5; a weak D match, TRBD1 (6 bases). The CDR3 loop spans 14 amino acids. Germline V lookup: CDR1 SEHNR, CDR2 FQNEAQ (reference sequence). Trimming shortened V by 5 bases and J by 4 bases, and 12 bases separated the two germline ends. Filled out from reference TRBV7-9 and TRBJ1-5, the complete variable domain reads DTGVSQNPRHKITKRGQNVTFRCDPISEHNRLYWYRQTLGQGPEFLTYFQNEAQLEKSRLLSDRFSAERPKGSFSTLEIQRTEQGDSAMYLCASSNGQINQPQHFGDGTRLSIL.

This clonotype was seen once. The rearrangement uses TRBV2 and TRBJ2-1; D gene unclear. Per germline, CDR1 SNHLY and CDR2 FYNNEI. The germline V and J ends were trimmed by 7 bases and 6 bases, with 16 bases remaining between them. The CDR3 covers 14 residues. The DNA of the CDR3 is TGTGCCAGCAACAGACCACTAACCAGCAATGAGCAGTTCTTC. Encoded protein: CASNRPLTSNEQFF.

The chain employs TRBV7-2 and TRBJ1-5; D possibly corresponds to TRBD1 (5 bases). Looked up from germline, CDR1 is SGHTA and CDR2 is FQGNSA. With 1 base removed from V and 9 bases from J, the gap between germline ends came to 7 bases. The CDR3 is made up of 12 amino acids. The chain's CDR3 is CTSSLGGRPQHF. The CDR3 bases are TGTACCAGCAGCTTAGGGGGCAGGCCCCAGCATTTT.

This clonotype was counted ten times or more. The genes are TRBV7-2 and TRBJ2-5, with D hard to call. Per germline, CDR1 SGHTA and CDR2 FQGNSA. The ends were cut back, 3 bases at V and 5 bases at J, with 13 bases in the middle. The CDR3 runs to 14 residues. In nucleotides, the CDR3 is TGTGCCAGCAGCTTCAGCTCACGTGGGGAGACCCAGTACTTC. Translated: CASSFSSRGETQYF.

This clonotype was detected ten times or more. J is TRBJ2-5 and V is TRBV29-1; D possibly matches TRBD1 or TRBD2 (6 bases each). CDR3 length: 16 residues. Between the trimmed V and J ends, which lost 0 bases and 3 bases, there was a span of 17 bases. CDR1 and CDR2 (germline): SQVTM, ANQGSEA. CDR3 sequence reads: CSVEDLRGDGKETQYF. DNA for the CDR3: TGCAGCGTTGAAGATCTGAGGGGGGACGGCAAAGAGACCCAGTACTTC.

In its sample, this clonotype was seen many times. This chain connects TRBV11-2 to TRBJ2-7, with TRBD1 as a possible D gene (6 bases). CDR1 is SGHAT and CDR2 is FQNNGV in the germline V gene. Trimming pared 0 bases from V and 0 bases from J, leaving 9 bases between. The CDR3 runs to 15 residues. CDR3 sequence: CASSLEWDNSYEQYF. DNA for the CDR3: TGTGCCAGCAGCTTAGAGTGGGACAACTCCTACGAGCAGTACTTC.

The chain recombines TRBV5-1 with TRBJ2-1; D gene uncertain. There are 15 residues in the CDR3. CDR1 is SGHRS and CDR2 is YFSETQ in the germline V gene. V lost 0 bases, J lost 6 bases, and 13 bases lay in between. The CDR3 DNA is TGCGCCAGCAGCTTGGCCAAGACCTCTGGCAATGAGCAGTTCTTC. Translated: CASSLAKTSGNEQFF.

This clonotype was counted between two and nine times. The CDR3 loop is CASSPTPGLGNTIYF. The CDR3 DNA follows: TGTGCCAGCAGCCCGACCCCAGGGCTCGGGAACACCATATATTTT. The rearrangement links TRBV7-2 to TRBJ1-3, with a weak D call TRBD1 (5 bases). V was clipped by 5 bases and J by 7 bases, with 18 bases between them. The CDR3 runs 15 residues. The V gene's germline CDR1 is SGHTA and CDR2 FQGNSA.

The chain uses TRBV6-1 and TRBJ2-7, with a weak D call TRBD2 (6 bases). CDR3 length equals 15 residues. Looked up from germline, CDR1 is MNHNS and CDR2 is SASEGT. Trimming left V 1 base short and J 0 bases short, with 10 bases between. CDR3 sequence: CASSEGAGSSYEQYF. The CDR3 region has the DNA TGTGCCAGCAGTGAAGGAGCCGGGAGCTCCTACGAGCAGTACTTC.

This clonotype was recorded at least ten times. V is TRBV7-2 and J is TRBJ1-1, with D uncertain. Per the germline V gene, CDR1 is SGHTA and CDR2 is FQGNSA. Trimming cost V 1 base and J 2 bases, with 14 bases left between them. The CDR3 is 16 amino acids. CDR3 amino acids: CASSLVSWADNTEAFF. CDR3 bases: TGTGCCAGCAGCTTAGTCTCATGGGCGGACAACACTGAAGCTTTCTTT.

This clonotype was counted only a few times. V gene TRBV11-3 combines with J gene TRBJ2-1; 9 bases match TRBD1. The J segment lost 4 bases and the V segment lost 6 bases, leaving 13 bases of the junction unmatched. Germline assignment: CDR1 SGHNT and CDR2 YENEEA. This CDR3 contains 17 residues. CDR3 amino acids: CASRQNSDRGYYNEQFF. The CDR3 bases are TGTGCCAGCAGGCAGAATTCAGACAGGGGGTATTACAATGAGCAGTTCTTC.

This clonotype has ten or more counts. The genes are TRBV11-2 and TRBJ2-7, with D tentatively TRBD1 or TRBD2 (5 bases each). V was cut by 1 base and J by 0 bases, with 13 bases left in between. The CDR3 length is 16 residues. Germline CDR1 and CDR2: SGHAT and FQNNGV. The CDR3 loop reads CASSLGDPGSSYEQYF. The CDR3 DNA reads TGTGCCAGCAGCTTAGGGGACCCAGGTAGCTCCTACGAGCAGTACTTC.

In its sample, this clonotype was seen a few times. This sequence joins TRBV27 and TRBJ2-1; the D gene is possibly TRBD2 (5 bases). This CDR3 spans 19 amino acids. Looked up from germline, CDR1 is MNHEY and CDR2 is SMNVEV (reference sequence). Trimming shortened V by 3 bases and J by 0 bases, and 21 bases separated the two germline ends. The CDR3 region is CASSFRERKTASSYNEQFF. The CDR3 region has the DNA TGTGCCAGCAGTTTTCGGGAAAGGAAGACCGCTAGCTCCTACAATGAGCAGTTCTTC.

This clonotype has only one observation. The CDR3 spells CASSSMYRGGLAGELFF. The CDR3 DNA is TGCGCCAGCAGCTCGATGTACCGCGGGGGATTGGCCGGGGAGCTGTTTTTT. The chain recombines TRBV5-1 with TRBJ2-2; 7 nucleotides line up with TRBD2. The CDR3 is 17 amino acids. The germline V gene has CDR1 SGHRS and CDR2 YFSETQ. V dropped 3 bases and J dropped 6; count of bases not matched to a gene: 14.

This clonotype was seen only a few times. The chain recombines TRBV9 with TRBJ2-3; D might be TRBD2 (6 bases). Germline V gene sequence: CDR1 SGDLS, CDR2 YYNGEE. V lost 3 bases to trimming and J lost 6 bases, with 17 bases between them. This CDR3 is 15 amino acids long. The CDR3 spells CASSEVVAAGDTQYF. CDR3 nucleotide sequence: TGTGCCAGCAGCGAGGTGGTAGCGGCCGGGGATACGCAGTATTTT. Combining the CDR3 with reference TRBV9 and TRBJ2-3 gives the whole variable domain DSGVTQTPKHLITATGQRVTLRCSPRSGDLSVYWYQQSLDQGLQFLIQYYNGEERAKGNILERFSAQQFPDLHSELNLSSLELGDSALYFCASSEVVAAGDTQYFGPGTRLTVL.

Ten or more counts support this clonotype. The chain joins TRBV12-3 or TRBV12-4 to TRBJ2-7, with 9 positions matching TRBD2. The CDR3 length is 13 residues. The junction had 5 bases not matched to a gene; V was cut back by 5 bases and J by 6 bases. CDR3 amino acids: CASSTAGGGEQYF. DNA of the CDR3: TGTGCCAGCAGTACTGCGGGGGGGGGCGAGCAGTACTTC.

This clonotype was observed a few times. V usage is TRBV6-2 or TRBV6-3 and J usage is TRBJ2-2, with 9 bases aligning to TRBD1. CDR1 and CDR2 from the germline V gene are MNHEY and SVGEGT. CDR3 length: 14 amino acids. With V trimmed by 5 bases and J by 6 bases, 4 bases remained unmatched. The CDR3 is CASSRTGAPGELFF. DNA of the CDR3: TGTGCCAGCAGTCGGACAGGGGCCCCCGGGGAGCTGTTTTTT.